This T cell receptor beta chain is from a study of blood T cell repertoires in COVID-19. On the study more broadly: Acute and convalescent COVID-19 samples came from the United States, Italy and Spain. In each case, the material was cDNA or gDNA derived from T cells, B-cell-depleted T cells, or PBMCs.

The V segment lost 3 bases and the J segment 1 base; nucleotides outside the gene matches: 3. The CDR3 contains 16 residues. CDR1 and CDR2 (germline): MDHEN, SYDVKM. In the authors' methods: Reference gene primer amplification in the assay estimated nucleated cell counts. TCRdb keeps only in-frame clones here, not all; method: immunoSEQ multiplex PCR. Clonal size and the V and J genes are those of that table, whereas D and trimming came from the DNA. The data contain 120,000 to 150,000 clones, about nine tenths of them singletons. The sequence was collected from a human donor in a cohort sampled during active COVID-19. The sequenced material came from peripheral blood. The chain employs TRBV28 and TRBJ1-3; 10 bases fit TRBD1. CDR3 region: CASSLTGGFSGNTIYF. CDR3 nucleotide sequence: TGTGCCAGCAGTTTGACAGGGGGCTTTTCTGGAAACACCATATATTTT.